The next 5 T cell receptor beta chains were all read from a single sample in a study of blood T cell repertoires in COVID-19. TCRdb's table, derived via immunoSEQ multiplex PCR, lists solely in-frame clones and lacks some. The sample holds around 150,000 clones, 75% to 90% seen once. Sequencing was carried out using peripheral blood. The receptors shown here come from a woman in her sixties or seventies with active or convalescent COVID-19.

The chain is built from TRBV5-1 and TRBJ1-6; TRBD1 agrees at 10 bases. Trimming removed 4 bases from V and 10 bases from J; junction bases left unmatched: 11. The V gene's germline CDR1 is SGHRS and CDR2 YFSETQ. The CDR3 consists of 16 residues. The CDR3 region is CASSERTGQGYSPLHF. The CDR3 DNA follows: TGCGCCAGCAGCGAGAGAACGGGACAGGGGTACTCACCCCTCCACTTT.

The chain carries TRBV11-2 and TRBJ2-2; no clear D gene. The CDR3 length is 13 residues. Germline V gene data show CDR1 as SGHAT and CDR2 as FQNNGV. The germline V and J ends were trimmed by 2 bases and 4 bases, with 5 bases remaining between them. The CDR3 nucleotides read TGTGCCAGCAGCTTACGGTTCACCGGGGAGCTGTTTTTT. Its protein is CASSLRFTGELFF. Variable domain in full (rest from reference TRBV11-2 and TRBJ2-2): EAGVAQSPRYKIIEKRQSVAFWCNPISGHATLYWYQQILGQGPKLLIQFQNNGVVDDSQLPKDRFSAERLKGVDSTLKIQPAKLEDSAVYLCASSLRFTGELFFGEGSRLTVL.

This clone was recorded only once. J is TRBJ2-7 and V is TRBV19; 9 bases match TRBD1. Germline V gene data show CDR1 as LNHDA and CDR2 as SQIVND (reference sequence). CDR3 length equals 16 residues. The V segment lost 3 bases and the J segment 10 bases; nucleotides outside the gene matches: 16. The CDR3 nucleotides read TGTGCCAGTAGTATGGCCGGGACAGGGCACCAAAAAACCCAGTACTTC. This gives the protein CASSMAGTGHQKTQYF.

This clone appeared a few times. The chain combines TRBV4-3 with TRBJ1-2, with D unresolved. V lost 0 bases to trimming and J lost 10 bases, with 12 bases between them. CDR1 LGHNA and CDR2 YSLEER come from the germline V gene. The CDR3 consists of 13 residues. CDR3 DNA: TGCGCCAGCAGCCAAGATGGTAGCCCGCCCTACACCTTC. Its translation: CASSQDGSPPYTF.

This sequence joins TRBV6-2 or TRBV6-3 and TRBJ1-2, with D tentatively TRBD1 (6 bases). V was clipped by 4 bases and J by 4 bases, with 13 bases between them. Germline values: CDR1 MNHEY, CDR2 SVGEGT. The CDR3 totals 14 residues. CDR3 amino acids: CASSSGHRIYGYTF. The CDR3 region has the DNA TGTGCCAGCAGTTCGGGACATCGGATCTATGGCTACACCTTC.